Each of the 27 T cell receptor beta chains below was sequenced from the same sample in a study of T cell repertoires in ileal Crohn's disease. Generated by immunoSEQ multiplex PCR, the TCRdb table keeps only in-frame clones and is missing some. The sample holds around 2,000 clones, more than 65% seen once. Sequences were obtained from ileal tissue. These TCRs come from an adult with Crohn's disease.

The chain joins TRBV11-2 to TRBJ2-1; tentatively, D is TRBD2 (5 bases). The CDR3 has 12 amino acids. Germline V gene lookup returns CDR1 SGHAT and CDR2 FQNNGV. Deletions cut 2 bases from V and 10 bases from J, with 9 bases between. Here the CDR3 reads CASSLNSGEQFF. For the CDR3, the DNA is TGTGCCAGCAGCTTAAACTCGGGGGAGCAGTTCTTC.

This chain connects TRBV30 to TRBJ1-2; 9 nucleotides agree with TRBD1. The junction had 11 bases not matched to a gene; V was cut back by 5 bases and J by 7 bases. The CDR3 length is 14 residues. Germline V lookup: CDR1 GTSNPN, CDR2 SVGIG (reference sequence). CDR3 residues: CAWSTGTGFSGYTF. The CDR3 nucleotides read TGTGCCTGGTCCACCGGGACAGGGTTTTCTGGCTACACCTTC.

This clone was seen a single time. The rearrangement uses TRBV4-3 and TRBJ2-7; a weak D match, TRBD2 (5 bases). Trimming left V 2 bases short and J 0 bases short, with 8 bases between. Per the germline V gene, CDR1 is LGHNA and CDR2 is YSLEER. The CDR3 totals 14 residues. The CDR3, as DNA: TGCGCCAGCAGCCAATTAGGGAGCTCCTACGAGCAGTACTTC. It encodes CASSQLGSSYEQYF.

This chain's CDR3 is CASSQRGYGYTF. CDR3 sequence (DNA): TGTGCCAGCAGCCAGAGAGGTTATGGCTACACCTTC. V and J are TRBV9 and TRBJ1-2, with D uncertain. Germline CDR1 SGDLS, CDR2 YYNGEE. The V gene lost 4 bases and the J gene lost 5 bases, with 9 bases spanning the gap. This CDR3 comprises 12 residues.

V is TRBV30 and J is TRBJ1-2; D gene uncertain. The CDR3 spans 17 residues. Germline values: CDR1 GTSNPN, CDR2 SVGIG (reference sequence). Trimming removed 4 bases from V and 4 bases from J, with 25 bases in between. The CDR3 region is CAWIQGGTSGLTYGYTF. The CDR3 DNA follows: TGTGCCTGGATTCAAGGTGGAACCTCGGGTTTGACCTATGGCTACACCTTC.

The CDR3, as DNA: TGTGCCAGCAGCTTAGGGGGCAGGGGGAATGAGCAGTTCTTC. Protein sequence: CASSLGGRGNEQFF. V usage is TRBV7-2 and J usage is TRBJ2-1; the match to TRBD1 covers 7 bases. CDR1 and CDR2 from the germline V gene are SGHTA and FQGNSA. The CDR3 spans 14 residues. With 1 base clipped from V and 7 bases from J, the junction kept 4 bases outside the gene matches.

Of note for this clone: One end of the junction varies from germline; a read error may be responsible. V usage is TRBV6-5 and J usage is TRBJ1-1, with 8 bases that match TRBD1. Germline V gene sequence: CDR1 MNHEY, CDR2 SVGAGI. CDR3 length equals 15 residues. CDR3 in DNA: TGTGCCACCAGTCCCGGGACAGGAATGAACACTGAAGCTTTCTTT. Translation gives CATSPGTGMNTEAFF.

The chain joins TRBV2 to TRBJ2-2; possible D gene TRBD2, 5 bases. The V end was cut by 6 bases, the J end by 0 bases, with 8 bases between. This CDR3 is built from 14 residues. The germline V gene encodes CDR1 SNHLY and CDR2 FYNNEI. The DNA for the CDR3 is TGTGCCAGCAGGGCTAGCTCGAACACCGGGGAGCTGTTTTTT. Residues: CASRASSNTGELFF.

V and J are TRBV6-4 and TRBJ1-1; D not certain. Trimming removed 7 bases from V and 1 base from J, with 13 bases in between. The germline CDR1 and CDR2 sequences are MRHNA and SNTAGT. CDR3 length: 14 residues. Written as DNA, the CDR3 is TGTGCCAGCAAGGAGGGTGAGGGGAACACTGAAGCTTTCTTT. It yields the protein CASKEGEGNTEAFF.

The chain recombines TRBV18 with TRBJ1-1; no firm D call. Germline V CDR1 and CDR2: KGHSH, LQKENI. This CDR3 region has 16 residues. V gave up 4 bases and J gave up 3 bases, with 18 bases separating them. The CDR3 region has the DNA TGTGCCAGCTCACTGACCCCCCACGGAGGGTACACTGAAGCTTTCTTT. Its protein product is CASSLTPHGGYTEAFF.

This chain links TRBV7-3 with TRBJ1-1; 9 bases map to TRBD1. Trimming cost V 6 bases and J 11 bases; bases outside gene matches: 10. This CDR3 region has 13 residues. Germline CDR1 SGHTA, CDR2 FQGTGA. The CDR3 DNA sequence: TGTGCCAGCAGTGAGACAGGGGGAGGGGAGGCTTTCTTT. Amino acid sequence: CASSETGGGEAFF.

The V and J genes are TRBV7-2 and TRBJ2-7, with D perhaps matching TRBD2 (8 bases). The V gene's germline CDR1 is SGHTA and CDR2 FQGNSA. The CDR3 is 17 residues long. V lost 5 bases to trimming and J lost 0 bases, with 20 bases between them. CDR3 region: CASSQAGRGLSSYEQYF. The CDR3 DNA is TGTGCCAGCAGCCAAGCCGGGAGGGGGCTAAGCTCCTACGAGCAGTACTTC.

This clone was picked up one time. J is TRBJ2-1 and V is TRBV11-2; tentatively, D is TRBD2 (5 bases). This CDR3 has 15 residues. With 1 base removed from V and 5 bases from J, the gap between germline ends came to 12 bases. From germline, CDR1 is SGHAT and CDR2 FQNNGV. The CDR3 DNA reads TGTGCCAGCAGCTTAGCCCCCGGGAAACACAATGAGCAGTTCTTC. Translated: CASSLAPGKHNEQFF. The full variable domain, rest sourced from reference TRBV11-2 and TRBJ2-1, is EAGVAQSPRYKIIEKRQSVAFWCNPISGHATLYWYQQILGQGPKLLIQFQNNGVVDDSQLPKDRFSAERLKGVDSTLKIQPAKLEDSAVYLCASSLAPGKHNEQFFGPGTRLTVL.

This chain uses TRBV5-1 with TRBJ2-7; 8 bases fit TRBD1. The germline V gene encodes CDR1 SGHRS and CDR2 YFSETQ. The CDR3 totals 14 residues. J gave up 3 bases and V 5 bases, and 7 bases lay outside the gene matches. The CDR3 loop reads CASSSGTGLYEQYF. Written as DNA, the CDR3 is TGCGCCAGCAGTTCCGGGACAGGACTCTACGAGCAGTACTTC. Filled out from reference TRBV5-1 and TRBJ2-7, the complete variable domain reads KAGVTQTPRYLIKTRGQQVTLSCSPISGHRSVSWYQQTPGQGLQFLFEYFSETQRNKGNFPGRFSGRQFSNSRSEMNVSTLELGDSALYLCASSSGTGLYEQYFGPGTRLTVT.

The chain uses TRBV10-1 and TRBJ2-7; D might be TRBD1 (5 bases). The CDR3 consists of 14 residues. Germline CDR1 is WNHNN and CDR2 is SYGVQD (reference sequence). The V and J ends lost 0 bases and 5 bases respectively, with 11 bases between them. The CDR3 DNA is TGCGCCAGCAGTGAGTCCTCAGGGTTCCACGAGCAGTACTTC. It translates to CASSESSGFHEQYF.

V gene TRBV7-8 combines with J gene TRBJ1-4; D is unclear. The CDR3 is 14 amino acids. Trimming took off 1 base at V and 7 bases at J, with 10 bases between the two ends. CDR1 and CDR2 from the germline V gene are SGHVS and FQNEAQ. CDR3 loop: CASSLGPFPEKLFF. The CDR3 coding sequence is TGTGCCAGCAGCTTAGGTCCATTTCCTGAAAAACTGTTTTTT.

This clone has more than one count but fewer than ten. The chain couples TRBV5-6 to TRBJ2-7; a weak D match, TRBD1 (6 bases). With 4 bases removed from V and 0 bases from J, the gap between germline ends came to 14 bases. This CDR3 has 15 amino acids. From germline, CDR1 is SGHDT and CDR2 YYEEEE. The CDR3 protein is CASSAGGGLSYEQYF. In nucleotides, the CDR3 is TGTGCCAGCAGCGCGGGTGGGGGCCTCTCCTACGAGCAGTACTTC.

The gene calls are TRBV28 and TRBJ2-1; TRBD2 aligns across 7 bases. Germline V gives CDR1 MDHEN, CDR2 SYDVKM. This CDR3 has 14 residues. Trimming at V came to 5 bases and at J to 2 bases, leaving 3 bases not matched to a gene. This CDR3 reads CASSLSGTYNEQFF. The CDR3 DNA sequence: TGTGCCAGCAGTCTCAGCGGGACCTACAATGAGCAGTTCTTC.

This sequence joins TRBV7-6 and TRBJ2-1; D is ambiguous. Trimming removed 0 bases at V and 2 bases at J, with 14 bases between. The germline V gene encodes CDR1 SGHVS and CDR2 FNYEAQ. This CDR3 region has 17 residues. CDR3 in DNA: TGTGCCAGCAGCTTAGCCCATAGTGGAGCCCCCTACAATGAGCAGTTCTTC. It encodes CASSLAHSGAPYNEQFF.

V gene TRBV7-9 combines with J gene TRBJ2-3, with unresolved D. The V end was cut by 5 bases, the J end by 2 bases, with 17 bases between. The CDR3 runs 16 residues. Looked up from germline, CDR1 is SEHNR and CDR2 is FQNEAQ (reference sequence). The CDR3 loop reads CASSNADHFYTDTQYF. CDR3 sequence (DNA): TGTGCCAGCAGCAATGCTGATCACTTTTACACAGATACGCAGTATTTT.

The V and J genes are TRBV9 and TRBJ1-1, with a tentative D call TRBD1 (6 bases). The germline gives CDR1 SGDLS, CDR2 YYNGEE. Trimming removed 2 bases at V and 0 bases at J, with 11 bases between. The CDR3 consists of 15 residues. The CDR3 reads CASSVRQDMNTEAFF. DNA for the CDR3: TGTGCCAGCAGCGTTAGACAGGACATGAACACTGAAGCTTTCTTT.

J is TRBJ1-4 and V is TRBV5-1; 7 bases align to TRBD1. Germline V gene sequence: CDR1 SGHRS, CDR2 YFSETQ. V shed 4 bases, J shed 5 bases, and the junction held 8 bases outside the gene matches. The CDR3 loop spans 15 amino acids. The CDR3 DNA follows: TGCGCCAGCAGCGCGCTGACAGGGAAAAATGAAAAACTGTTTTTT. Translation gives CASSALTGKNEKLFF. The full variable domain, completed using reference TRBV5-1 and TRBJ1-4, is KAGVTQTPRYLIKTRGQQVTLSCSPISGHRSVSWYQQTPGQGLQFLFEYFSETQRNKGNFPGRFSGRQFSNSRSEMNVSTLELGDSALYLCASSALTGKNEKLFFGSGTQLSVL.

The gene calls are TRBV7-2 and TRBJ2-3; 10 nucleotides match TRBD2. CDR3 length equals 16 residues. CDR1 and CDR2 (germline): SGHTA, FQGNSA. The trim removed 5 bases at V and 2 bases at J, leaving 7 bases unmatched. CDR3 sequence reads: CASSGGSGGVTDTQYF. CDR3 coding DNA: TGTGCCAGCAGCGGAGGCAGCGGGGGGGTCACAGATACGCAGTATTTT.

The chain has TRBV11-2 and TRBJ1-3; possibly TRBD1 for D (5 bases). The CDR3 sequence is 15 residues long. The germline V and J ends were trimmed by 3 bases and 2 bases, with 11 bases remaining between them. CDR1 SGHAT and CDR2 FQNNGV come from the germline V gene. The CDR3: CASSFQGSAGNTIYF. The CDR3 bases are TGTGCCAGCAGCTTTCAGGGCTCCGCTGGAAACACCATATATTTT.

This clone was picked up one time. V is TRBV7-2 and J is TRBJ2-3; D gene uncertain. The germline V gene has CDR1 SGHTA and CDR2 FQGNSA. The V gene lost 1 base and the J gene lost 3 bases, with 8 bases spanning the gap. The CDR3 consists of 14 residues. CDR3: CASSLVGRTDTQYF. The CDR3 DNA is TGTGCCAGCAGCTTAGTTGGGCGTACAGATACGCAGTATTTT.

The V and J genes are TRBV5-1 and TRBJ1-2; D is perhaps TRBD1 (6 bases). CDR3 size: 15 residues. Germline loops: CDR1 SGHRS, CDR2 YFSETQ. Trimming removed 0 bases at V and 3 bases at J, with 12 bases between. The chain's CDR3 is CASSLAPGVDYGYTF. The CDR3 region has the DNA TGCGCCAGCAGCTTGGCGCCAGGGGTCGACTATGGCTACACCTTC.

This clone was counted a few times. This chain links TRBV27 with TRBJ2-3; D not certain. Per the germline V gene, CDR1 is MNHEY and CDR2 is SMNVEV (reference sequence). The CDR3 length is 14 residues. Trimming took off 5 bases at V and 0 bases at J, with 9 bases between the two ends. The CDR3 coding sequence is TGTGCCAGCAGTCTAACCTCTAGCACAGATACGCAGTATTTT. As protein: CASSLTSSTDTQYF.